This entry concerns a single TCR beta chain. A few counts support this clonotype. The antigen it binds to is not known. No much larger clone exists at a distance of one base, and base qualities are not known. This sample is part of a study of T cell repertoires in cytomegalovirus infection (dated by TCRdb to about 2019). Background for the entire study: Peptide stimulations targeted recently identified HLA-C-restricted CMV epitopes, whose presentation resists viral immunomodulation, together with well-studied HLA-B-restricted epitopes. Donor HLA type was relevant to the analysis, because carriage of CMV infection together with the matching HLA type was indicated by public TCR beta signatures.

Read against the paper, the sample's treatment or condition label means: in vitro stimulation with specific CMV peptide epitopes to enrich CMV-specific T cells. The instrument was an Illumina HiSeq 1500. Using fastp trimming at Q25 and MiXCR clonotype assembly, TCRdb reanalyzed the public sequencing data and kept in-frame beta chains. Rows are unified per CDR3 protein, each entry keeping the most common DNA and genes. This sample comprises 640,000 or so distinct CDR3 sequences, roughly 30% of them detected only once. Clones ranked in the top ten supply about 20% of the sample. Inclusive of the bounding cysteine and phenylalanine, the CDR3 is 15 residues long. Only the CDR3 DNA is retained, 45 bases long and in frame from the first base. Relative to germline, V is missing 5 bases and J is missing 0 bases, with 4 bases of the junction outside any gene match. CDR1 and CDR2, per the germline V gene, are SGHVS and FNYEAQ.

General conclusions and limits of the study: In both this cohort and an independent roughly 400-donor cohort, the cumulative frequency of public TCR beta family members distinguished carriers of CMV infection plus the relevant HLA type. In the ex vivo response, HLA-C-restricted CMV-specific TCR beta clonotypes were dominant, and in two of eight donors the single most frequent clonotype came from this HLA-C-restricted group.

Here the chain combines TRBV7-6 and TRBJ1-3; 7 junctional bases match TRBD1. The sequencing here drew on cultured PBMCs, taken from culture after CMV antigen stimulation. The sequence was obtained from a human donor in good health (CMV status not recorded). Some clones in this sample may be carry-over from other donors' samples. This receptor has the CDR3 CASSRDSGSGNTIYF. The nucleotides read TGTGCCAGCAGCCGGGACAGCGGCTCTGGAAACACCATATATTTT.